This T cell receptor (beta chain) was obtained from a study of shared clonotypes between healthy human individuals. General study results and limits: Some naive CD4 clonotypes, about 5.5%, turned up in common across four donors.

Generated by immunoSEQ multiplex PCR, the TCRdb table keeps only in-frame clones and is missing some. The sample includes millions of clones, roughly 94% seen only once; the top ten take 0.1% to 0.15%. With respect to this clone: Its matching antigen is unknown.

Germline V gene sequence: CDR1 MGHRA, CDR2 YSYEKL. Trimming stripped 1 base from V and 4 bases from J, with 13 bases between. The CDR3 covers 16 residues. CD4+ cells underwent separation, giving CD45RA+ naive and CD45RA-negative memory subsets. Sequencing input: naive CD4+ T cells sorted from blood. Documented subset: CD45RA+ positively selected. The origin of this receptor is a man between 18 and 29 years old in good health. The chain has TRBV4-1 and TRBJ2-2; tentatively, D is TRBD1 or TRBD2 (5 bases each). CDR3 in amino acids: CASSQGPDGATGELFF. The CDR3 nucleotides read TGCGCCAGCAGCCAAGGGCCGGACGGGGCCACCGGGGAGCTGTTTTTT.